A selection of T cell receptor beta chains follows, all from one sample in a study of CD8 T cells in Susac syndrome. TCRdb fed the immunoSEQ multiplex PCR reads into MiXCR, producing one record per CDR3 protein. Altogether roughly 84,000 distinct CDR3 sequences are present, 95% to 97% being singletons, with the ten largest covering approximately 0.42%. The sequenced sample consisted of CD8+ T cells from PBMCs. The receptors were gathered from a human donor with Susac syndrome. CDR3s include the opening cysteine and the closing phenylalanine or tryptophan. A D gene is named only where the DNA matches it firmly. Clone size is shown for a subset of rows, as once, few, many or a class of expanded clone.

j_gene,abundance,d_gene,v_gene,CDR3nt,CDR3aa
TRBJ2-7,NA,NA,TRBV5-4,TGTGCCAGCAGCTTGGGTTCCCGAGGGGAGCAAACGTACGAGCAGTACTTC,CASSLGSRGEQTYEQYF
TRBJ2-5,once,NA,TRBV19,TGTGCCAGTAGGCCCGGTGGGGGGACGCGAGAGACCCAGTACTTC,CASRPGGGTRETQYF
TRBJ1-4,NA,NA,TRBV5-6,TGTGCCAGCAGCTTGGCCGAGTCTACAGGGCTCGGTGAAAAACTGTTTTTT,CASSLAESTGLGEKLFF
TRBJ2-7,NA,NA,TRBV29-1,TGCAGCGTTGCCCCTCGGGACTCAATAGGGGAGCAGTACTTC,CSVAPRDSIGEQYF
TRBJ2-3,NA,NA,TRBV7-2,TGTGCCAGCAGCCCCACAAGGAGGATCACAGATACGCAGTATTTT,CASSPTRRITDTQYF
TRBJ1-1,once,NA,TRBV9,TGTGCCAGCAGCCTCCCTGGAGGGACTGAAGCTTTCTTT,CASSLPGGTEAFF
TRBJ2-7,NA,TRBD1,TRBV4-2,TGTGCCAGCCAAGAATCGACAGGGTTGTACGGGCAGTACTTC,CASQESTGLYGQYF
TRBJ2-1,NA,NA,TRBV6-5,TGTGCCAGCATGCCCCTTCCCAATGAGCAGTTCTTC,CASMPLPNEQFF
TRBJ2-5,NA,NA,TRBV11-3,TGTGCCAGCAAGAGTCGGATAGAAGAGACCCAGTACTTC,CASKSRIEETQYF
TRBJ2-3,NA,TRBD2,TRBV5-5,TGTGCCAGCAGCTTGGTCGGGGGGGGGAGCACAGATACGCAGTATTTT,CASSLVGGGSTDTQYF
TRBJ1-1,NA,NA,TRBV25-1,TGTGCCAGCAGTGGCGGGGGGTCTCGTCAGGGTGAAGCTTTCTTT,CASSGGGSRQGEAFF
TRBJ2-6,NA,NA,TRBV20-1,TGCAGTGCTAGAGATCCCCAGGTGGCTTCTGGGGCCAACGTCCTGACTTTC,CSARDPQVASGANVLTF
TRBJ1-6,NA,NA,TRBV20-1,TGCAGTGCGGCAGGAGGTTCACCCCTCCACTTT,CSAAGGSPLHF
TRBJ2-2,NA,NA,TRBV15,TGTGCCACCAGCGGGGGGGCGACCGGGGAGCTGTTTTTT,CATSGGATGELFF
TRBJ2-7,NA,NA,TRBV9,TGTGCCAGCAGCGTCTCTCGGGGGGCCAGCTCCTACGAGCAGTACTTC,CASSVSRGASSYEQYF
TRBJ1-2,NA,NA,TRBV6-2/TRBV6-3,TGTGCCAGCACTCCCGAGATTGGGCCGAGCGGCTACACCTTC,CASTPEIGPSGYTF
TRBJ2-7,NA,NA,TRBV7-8,TGTGCCAGCAGCTCCAGACCCCCCGGGGAGCAGTACTTC,CASSSRPPGEQYF
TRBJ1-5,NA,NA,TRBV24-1,TGTGCCACCAGTAATGGAGACAATCAGCCCCAGCATTTT,CATSNGDNQPQHF
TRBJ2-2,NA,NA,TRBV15,TGTGCCACCAGCAGATCCAGACTAGTTCCCGCCGGGGAGCTGTTTTTT,CATSRSRLVPAGELFF
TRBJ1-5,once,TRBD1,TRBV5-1,TGCGCCAGCAGATTAGCAGGGGGCGATTCGGATCAGCCCCAGCATTTT,CASRLAGGDSDQPQHF
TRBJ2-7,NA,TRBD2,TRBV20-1,TGCAGTGCTAGAGCAGAGCGGGAGGGACCCTACGAGCAGTACTTC,CSARAEREGPYEQYF
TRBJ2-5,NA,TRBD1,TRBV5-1,TGCGCCAGCAGCCCGGACAGGGAAGAGACCCAGTACTTC,CASSPDREETQYF
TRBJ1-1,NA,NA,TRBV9,TGTGCCAGCAGCGTATATATCACGGGGAACACTGAAGCTTTCTTT,CASSVYITGNTEAFF
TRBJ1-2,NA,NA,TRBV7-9,TGTGCCAGCAGATCGGACATAGACAACTATGGCTACACCTTC,CASRSDIDNYGYTF
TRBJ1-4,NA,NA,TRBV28,TGTGCCAGCAGTCGGACGTACGCGAATGAAAAACTGTTTTTT,CASSRTYANEKLFF
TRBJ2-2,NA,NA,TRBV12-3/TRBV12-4,TGTGCCAGCAGTTTTGGGGAGCTGTTTTTT,CASSFGELFF
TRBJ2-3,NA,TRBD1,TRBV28,TGTGCCAGCAGTCCCGCCCGGGACAGACTCACAGATACGCAGTATTTT,CASSPARDRLTDTQYF
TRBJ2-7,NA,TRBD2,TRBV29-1,TGCAGCGTTGCCCCGACTAGCTTCGACGAGCAGTACTTC,CSVAPTSFDEQYF
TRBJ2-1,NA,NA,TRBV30,TGTGCCTGGAGTGGGGGGGCCAATGAGCAGTTCTTC,CAWSGGANEQFF
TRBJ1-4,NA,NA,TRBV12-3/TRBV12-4,TGTGCCAGCGGGGGCAGATCCAGCCCGGGACTGTTTTTT,CASGGRSSPGLFF
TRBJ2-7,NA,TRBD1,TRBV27,TGTGCCAGCAGGGCCAGGGGGCCGGGGGAGCAGTACTTC,CASRARGPGEQYF
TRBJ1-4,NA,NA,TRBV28,TGTGCCAGCAGTTCCATGAATGAAAAACTGTTTTTT,CASSSMNEKLFF
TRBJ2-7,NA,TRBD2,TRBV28,TGTGCCAGCAGTTTCAAGGCGGGAGGCGTCTACGAGCAGTACTTC,CASSFKAGGVYEQYF
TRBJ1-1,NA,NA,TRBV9,TGTGCCAGCAGCGTAGCAGGGGCGGGCACTGAAGCTTTCTTT,CASSVAGAGTEAFF
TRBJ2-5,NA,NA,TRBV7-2,TGTGCCAGCAGCTTAGCGCAGGCCCTTGAGGGGGGATACCAAGAGACCCAGTACTTC,CASSLAQALEGGYQETQYF
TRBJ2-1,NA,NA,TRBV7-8,TGTGCCAGCAGCTTCGTACGACGGGGTGAGCAGTTCTTC,CASSFVRRGEQFF
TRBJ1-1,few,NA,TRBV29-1,TGCAGCGTTGTCGGGGGGACTGAAGCTTTCTTT,CSVVGGTEAFF
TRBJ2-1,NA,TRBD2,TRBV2,TGTGCCAGCAGACTAGCGGGAGTTTACAATGAGCAGTTCTTC,CASRLAGVYNEQFF
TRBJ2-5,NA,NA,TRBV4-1,TGCGCCAGCAGCCAAGGGGGCAGATACCTTGTAGAGACCCAGTACTTC,CASSQGGRYLVETQYF
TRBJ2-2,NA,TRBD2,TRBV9,TGTGCCAGCACCCCGGGACTAGCGGGAGCCGGGGAGCTGTTTTTT,CASTPGLAGAGELFF
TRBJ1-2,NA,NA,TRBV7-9,TGTGCCAGCAGCTTAGCGCGGGCAGGGTTTGGCTATGGCTACACCTTC,CASSLARAGFGYGYTF
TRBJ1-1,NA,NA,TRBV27,TGTGCCAGCAGTATCACCAGGGGTCCTGAAGCTTTCTTT,CASSITRGPEAFF
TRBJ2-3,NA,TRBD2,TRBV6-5,TGTGCCAGCAGTTACTCGATACTAGCGGTTCACACAGATACGCAGTATTTT,CASSYSILAVHTDTQYF
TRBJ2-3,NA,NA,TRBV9,TGTGCCAGCAGCGTAGACCAGGCGGAAACTTTCACAGATACGCAGTATTTT,CASSVDQAETFTDTQYF
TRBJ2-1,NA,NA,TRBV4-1,TGCGCCAGCAGCCAAGCACTTTGGAACAATGAGCAGTTCTTC,CASSQALWNNEQFF
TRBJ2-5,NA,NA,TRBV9,TGTGCCAGTGGACCCGGGGACCTCCAAGAGACCCAGTACTTC,CASGPGDLQETQYF
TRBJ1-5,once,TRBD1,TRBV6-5,TGTGCCAGCAGACCGGGACAGAGCAATCAGCCCCAGCATTTT,CASRPGQSNQPQHF
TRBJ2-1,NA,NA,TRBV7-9,TGTGCCAGCAGCGGGAGGTGGCTGTCGGACAGTGAGTTCAATGAGCAGTTCTTC,CASSGRWLSDSEFNEQFF
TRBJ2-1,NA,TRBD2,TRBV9,TGTGCCAGCAGCGCTAGCGGGGCATACAATGAGCAGTTCTTC,CASSASGAYNEQFF
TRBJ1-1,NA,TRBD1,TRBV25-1,TGTGCCAGCGGACAGGGCACTGAAGCTTTCTTT,CASGQGTEAFF
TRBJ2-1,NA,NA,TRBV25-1,TGTGCCAGCAGCGCGGGTGCTACCTACAATGAGCAGTTCTTC,CASSAGATYNEQFF
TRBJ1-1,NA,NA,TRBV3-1,TGTGCCAGCAGCCGGGCAGGTGATACTTACACTGAAGCTTTCTTT,CASSRAGDTYTEAFF
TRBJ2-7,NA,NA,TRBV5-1,TGCGCCAGCAAACCAGCGGTGGCAAGCTCCTACGAGCAGTACTTC,CASKPAVASSYEQYF
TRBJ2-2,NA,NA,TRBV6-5,TGTGCCAGCAAGGACGGCGGAGAGGCCGGGGAGCTGTTTTTT,CASKDGGEAGELFF
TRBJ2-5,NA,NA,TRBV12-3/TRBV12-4,TGTGCCAGCAGGTCCAAAGAGACCCAGTACTTC,CASRSKETQYF
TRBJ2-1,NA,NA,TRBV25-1,TGTGCCAGCACGGCGGGGATGGATGAGCAGTTCTTC,CASTAGMDEQFF
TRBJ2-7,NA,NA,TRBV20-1,TGCAGTGCTAGAGATTTCGGGGCGCCCTCCGGGGTGGAGCAGTACTTC,CSARDFGAPSGVEQYF
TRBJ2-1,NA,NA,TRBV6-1,TGTGCCAGCAGTCGACTAGAGAGGGGTTACAATGAGCAGTTCTTC,CASSRLERGYNEQFF
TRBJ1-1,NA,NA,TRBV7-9,TGTGCCAGCAGCTTGAACTATGAAGCTTTCTTT,CASSLNYEAFF